Each of the 16 T cell receptor beta chains below was sequenced from the same sample in a study of T cells after yellow fever vaccination. TCRdb used MiXCR to reprocess the 5' RACE reads, holding one entry per CDR3 protein. The sample carries 300,000 or so distinct CDR3 sequences, around 9.3% recorded once. Sequences were derived from CD4+ T cells sorted from PBMCs, sampled 5 days after the yellow fever booster vaccination. The receptors come from a man aged 18 to 30 who received the YFV17D yellow fever vaccine.

This clonotype has a handful of counts. The chain joins TRBV12-3 or TRBV12-4 to TRBJ2-6; no definite D call. The CDR3 consists of 14 residues. V was pared by 3 bases and J by 3 bases, with 6 bases between. CDR3 sequence (DNA): TGTGCCAGCAGTTTTCAAGGTGGGGCCAACGTCCTGACTTTC. Protein: CASSFQGGANVLTF.

In its sample, this clonotype was seen many times. This chain uses TRBV5-1 with TRBJ1-2, with a tentative D call TRBD1 (5 bases). The CDR3 consists of 15 residues. From germline, CDR1 is SGHRS and CDR2 YFSETQ. Trimming cost V 2 bases and J 6 bases, with 17 bases left between them. CDR3 loop: CASSFGAGQGNGYTF. CDR3 nucleotides: TGCGCCAGCAGCTTTGGCGCAGGGCAAGGAAATGGCTACACCTTC.

This clonotype has only a few counts. The chain carries TRBV7-2 and TRBJ2-3, with 10 bases aligning to TRBD1. In germline, CDR1 is SGHTA, CDR2 FQGNSA. J lost 6 bases, V lost 3 bases, and 6 bases had no gene match. This CDR3 has 15 amino acids. As DNA, the CDR3 is TGTGCCAGCAGCTTCACGGGACAGGGGAGGGATACGCAGTATTTT. Translation gives CASSFTGQGRDTQYF.

This clonotype was observed many times. The rearrangement uses TRBV14 and TRBJ2-1, with 7 bases fitting TRBD2. The CDR3 contains 15 residues. Germline values: CDR1 SGHDN, CDR2 FVKESK. V was clipped by 10 bases and J by 2 bases; unmatched bases: 11. DNA for the CDR3: TGTGCCACCTCCTTCCTAGCGGAGGCCTACAATGAGCAGTTCTTC. Its protein product is CATSFLAEAYNEQFF.

J is TRBJ2-3 and V is TRBV7-2; no clear D gene. Between the trimmed V and J ends, which lost 7 bases and 2 bases, there was a span of 13 bases. Germline values: CDR1 SGHTA, CDR2 FQGNSA. CDR3 length: 14 amino acids. The CDR3 region is CASTHRHPTDTQYF. The CDR3 region has the DNA TGTGCCAGCACGCATCGACATCCCACAGATACGCAGTATTTT. Together with reference TRBV7-2 and TRBJ2-3, the CDR3 gives the full variable domain: GAGVSQSPSNKVTEKGKDVELRCDPISGHTALYWYRQSLGQGLEFLIYFQGNSAPDKSGLPSDRFSAERTGGSVSTLTIQRTQQEDSAVYLCASTHRHPTDTQYFGPGTRLTVL.

The gene calls are TRBV6-2 or TRBV6-3 and TRBJ1-5; 8 bases fit TRBD1. Trimming at V came to 6 bases and at J to 2 bases, leaving 9 bases not matched to a gene. CDR1 and CDR2 from the germline V gene are MNHEY and SVGEGT. The length of the CDR3 is 16 residues. The CDR3 reads CASRRTGRVGNQPQHF. The CDR3 bases are TGTGCCAGCAGGAGGACAGGGCGTGTGGGCAATCAGCCCCAGCATTTT.

This clonotype showed up just a few times. The CDR3 reads CASSVGPSEQYF. CDR3 DNA sequence: TGTGCCAGCAGCGTGGGACCGAGTGAGCAGTACTTC. The V call is TRBV7-2, the J call TRBJ2-7; D tentatively reads TRBD1 or TRBD2 (5 bases each). The ends were cut back, 5 bases at V and 7 bases at J, with 12 bases in the middle. Germline V CDR1 and CDR2: SGHTA, FQGNSA. CDR3 length: 12 amino acids.

At least ten counts were recorded for this clonotype. V usage is TRBV5-1 and J usage is TRBJ1-2; 7 bases are a match to TRBD1. This CDR3 comprises 15 residues. Germline V gives CDR1 SGHRS, CDR2 YFSETQ. V shed 4 bases, J shed 6 bases, and the junction held 12 bases outside the gene matches. CDR3 sequence: CASSEPGQSWDGYTF. The DNA of the CDR3 is TGCGCCAGCAGCGAGCCGGGACAGTCTTGGGATGGCTACACCTTC.

This clonotype was picked up many times. The genes are TRBV3-1 and TRBJ2-1; 12 nucleotides match TRBD1. This CDR3 spans 17 amino acids. Germline-derived CDR1 and CDR2 are LGHDT and YNNKEL (reference sequence). The J segment lost 9 bases and the V segment lost 4 bases, leaving 13 bases of the junction unmatched. This CDR3 reads CASSPWAGTGGEGEQFF. DNA of the CDR3: TGTGCCAGCAGCCCGTGGGCCGGGACAGGGGGCGAAGGTGAGCAGTTCTTC.

This clonotype turned up a few times. The chain couples TRBV7-2 to TRBJ1-1; D gene uncertain. CDR3 length: 13 residues. CDR1 and CDR2 from the germline V gene are SGHTA and FQGNSA. V lost 3 bases and J lost 3, with 8 bases in between. The CDR3 loop reads CASSFQRDTEAFF. The CDR3 DNA is TGTGCCAGCAGCTTTCAGAGGGACACTGAAGCTTTCTTT.

This clonotype was seen at least ten times. The chain couples TRBV5-1 to TRBJ1-6, with D perhaps TRBD1 (6 bases). Germline CDR1 reads SGHRS; CDR2 reads YFSETQ. Trimming removed 2 bases from V and 13 bases from J, with 16 bases in between. This CDR3 has 14 residues. CDR3 sequence (DNA): TGCGCCAGCAGCTTAGGGGACACTGCATGGCCCCTCCACTTT. Translation gives CASSLGDTAWPLHF.

This clonotype was counted between two and nine times. The V gene is TRBV5-5, the J gene TRBJ2-4; 9 bases agree with TRBD1. With V trimmed by 4 bases and J by 6 bases, 14 bases remained unmatched. The CDR3 is 17 residues long. Germline V gene sequence: CDR1 SGHKS, CDR2 YYEKEE (reference sequence). CDR3 loop: CASSLSTGGISGNIQYF. Here the CDR3 DNA reads TGTGCCAGCAGCCTATCGACAGGGGGGATCTCGGGAAACATTCAGTACTTC.

The sample holds a few counts of this clonotype. The V and J genes are TRBV23-1 and TRBJ1-6; 7 positions match TRBD1. TRBV23-1 is assigned to the ORF class and has an uncertain function. This CDR3 has 15 amino acids. V was clipped by 1 base and J by 7 bases; unmatched bases: 4. CDR3 protein: CASSQFKGQNSPLHF. For the CDR3, the DNA is TGCGCCAGCAGTCAATTCAAGGGACAGAATTCACCCCTCCACTTT.

The sample holds many counts of this clonotype. The chain combines TRBV5-1 with TRBJ1-3; D ambiguous. The CDR3 runs to 12 residues. V was clipped by 4 bases and J by 3 bases, with 5 bases between them. The germline CDR1 and CDR2 sequences are SGHRS and YFSETQ. CDR3 amino acids: CASSLSGNTIYF. The DNA of the CDR3 is TGCGCCAGCAGCCTGAGTGGAAACACCATATATTTT.

This clonotype has a handful of counts. This chain connects TRBV12-3 or TRBV12-4 to TRBJ1-1; 7 bases fit TRBD1. This CDR3 is built from 14 residues. V was pared by 6 bases and J by 1 base, with 5 bases of the junction left unmatched. DNA for the CDR3: TGTGCCAGCAGCCAGGGACAGAGGAACACTGAAGCTTTCTTT. It yields the protein CASSQGQRNTEAFF.

This clonotype was detected a few times. The rearrangement links TRBV29-1 to TRBJ2-1; the match to TRBD1 covers 10 bases. CDR1 and CDR2 from the germline V gene are SQVTM and ANQGSEA. The CDR3 has 13 amino acids. CDR3 in amino acids: CLADRGLADEQFF. The CDR3 DNA is TGCCTGGCAGACAGGGGGCTTGCGGATGAGCAGTTCTTC.